This passage covers 32 T cell receptor beta chains from one sample sequenced in a study of cytomegalovirus exposure and HLA in healthy donors. The primer mix had 60 Vbeta and 13 Jbeta primers. Measured with immunoSEQ multiplex PCR; TCRdb has only the in-frame clones, and not every one. The table shows around 180,000 clones, with around 81% occurring only once. Sequenced input: PBMCs. These receptors all come from a man younger than 35 in good health and CMV-seronegative.

The V call is TRBV13, the J call TRBJ2-7; a possible D gene is TRBD1 (5 bases). The V gene lost 2 bases and the J gene lost 0 bases, with 8 bases spanning the gap. The CDR3 has 14 residues. Germline V CDR1 and CDR2: PRHDT, FYEKMQ (reference sequence). The CDR3 nucleotides read TGTGCCAGCAGCTTAAGGGGTACCTCCTACGAGCAGTACTTC. Encoded protein: CASSLRGTSYEQYF.

This chain joins TRBV7-9 and TRBJ2-2; TRBD2 aligns across 11 bases. CDR3 size: 15 residues. The V gene end was trimmed by 5 bases and the J gene end by 3 bases; junction bases not matched to a gene: 2. Germline loops: CDR1 SEHNR, CDR2 FQNEAQ (reference sequence). Written as DNA, the CDR3 is TGTGCCAGCAGCAGGACTAGCGGGTACACCGGGGAGCTGTTTTTT. Translated, it gives CASSRTSGYTGELFF.

This clone was seen a single time. The V and J genes are TRBV10-3 and TRBJ1-2; no definite D call. This CDR3 is built from 12 residues. Trimming removed 8 bases at V and 0 bases at J, with 7 bases between. CDR1 is ENHRY and CDR2 is SYGVKD in the germline V gene. CDR3 loop: CAILAANYGYTF. The DNA for the CDR3 is TGTGCCATCTTAGCGGCTAACTATGGCTACACCTTC.

The sample holds a few counts of this clone. The V gene is TRBV30, the J gene TRBJ2-7; 8 bases map to TRBD1. The CDR3 totals 13 residues. CDR1 is GTSNPN, CDR2 SVGIG, per germline (reference sequence). J was trimmed by 7 bases and V by 3 bases; bases with no gene match: 8. In DNA, the CDR3 is TGTGCCTGGAGCTCTCAGGGGGCGGGGGAGCAGTACTTC. This codes for CAWSSQGAGEQYF.

The chain has TRBV15 and TRBJ2-7; tentatively, D is TRBD1 (6 bases). Germline V gives CDR1 LNHNV, CDR2 YYDKDF (reference sequence). This CDR3 region has 16 residues. Trimming stripped 4 bases from V and 0 bases from J, with 16 bases between. CDR3 sequence: CATSTQQGRASYEQYF. The CDR3 DNA reads as TGTGCCACCAGCACCCAACAGGGTAGGGCCTCCTACGAGCAGTACTTC.

V usage is TRBV5-1 and J usage is TRBJ2-1, with D possibly matching TRBD1 (5 bases). The CDR3 covers 15 residues. From germline, CDR1 is SGHRS and CDR2 YFSETQ. Trimming shortened V by 7 bases and J by 3 bases, and 17 bases separated the two germline ends. The CDR3 spells CASGYRQGDYNEQFF. In nucleotides, the CDR3 is TGCGCCAGCGGATACAGGCAGGGTGACTACAATGAGCAGTTCTTC.

The rearrangement joins TRBV4-3 to TRBJ2-2; perhaps TRBD1 as D (6 bases). V was clipped by 7 bases and J by 5 bases, with 17 bases between them. Germline-derived CDR1 and CDR2 are LGHNA and YSLEER. The CDR3 contains 15 residues. The CDR3 protein is CASTDSGANTGELFF. For the CDR3, the DNA is TGCGCCAGCACAGACTCAGGGGCCAATACCGGGGAGCTGTTTTTT.

The rearrangement joins TRBV4-1 to TRBJ2-6; D is perhaps TRBD1 (7 bases). The germline V gene has CDR1 MGHRA and CDR2 YSYEKL. Trimming removed 4 bases from V and 0 bases from J, with 13 bases in between. The length of the CDR3 is 17 residues. CDR3 amino acids: CASSPRDSFSGANVLTF. The DNA for the CDR3 is TGCGCCAGCAGCCCGCGGGACAGTTTCTCTGGGGCCAACGTCCTGACTTTC.

The chain uses TRBV28 and TRBJ1-2, with a tentative D call TRBD1 (6 bases). CDR3 length equals 11 residues. Trimming took off 6 bases at V and 10 bases at J, with 12 bases between the two ends. The germline gives CDR1 MDHEN, CDR2 SYDVKM. The CDR3 spells CASRLTGPYTF. The CDR3 DNA is TGTGCCAGCAGACTCACAGGGCCCTACACCTTC.

This chain connects TRBV7-2 to TRBJ2-7; possibly TRBD2 for D (7 bases). V lost 5 bases and J lost 6, with 20 bases in between. Per germline, CDR1 SGHTA and CDR2 FQGNSA. The CDR3 is 15 amino acids. The DNA of the CDR3 is TGTGCCAGCAGCCCCATGATAGGGGGAGGGACCGAGCAGTACTTC. It encodes CASSPMIGGGTEQYF.

This rearrangement joins TRBV5-1 to TRBJ2-2, with D possibly being TRBD2 (6 bases). The V end was cut by 3 bases, the J end by 0 bases, with 9 bases between. Germline values: CDR1 SGHRS, CDR2 YFSETQ. CDR3 length: 15 amino acids. The CDR3 coding sequence is TGCGCCAGCAGCTGGGACTCAGCGAACACCGGGGAGCTGTTTTTT. It specifies CASSWDSANTGELFF.

This rearrangement joins TRBV27 to TRBJ1-2; the match to TRBD1 covers 7 bases. J lost 10 bases, V lost 6 bases, and 11 bases had no gene match. This CDR3 region has 13 residues. CDR1 and CDR2 from the germline V gene are MNHEY and SMNVEV (reference sequence). CDR3 amino acids: CASRGQTDPSYTF. The CDR3 DNA follows: TGTGCCAGCAGGGGACAGACCGACCCATCCTACACCTTC.

This chain connects TRBV5-5 to TRBJ2-5, with D tentatively TRBD1 (5 bases). Germline V gives CDR1 SGHKS, CDR2 YYEKEE (reference sequence). The CDR3 totals 15 residues. V lost 4 bases and J 5 bases, leaving 18 bases between the germline ends. CDR3 in DNA: TGTGCCAGCAGCCATCCAGGAGAACCAGGGGAGACCCAGTACTTC. Translating gives CASSHPGEPGETQYF.

The genes are TRBV30 and TRBJ2-7; maybe TRBD1 (6 bases). Germline V gene lookup returns CDR1 GTSNPN and CDR2 SVGIG (reference sequence). V was pared by 2 bases and J by 4 bases, with 15 bases between. The CDR3 loop spans 14 amino acids. The CDR3 region is CAWSSVTGMYEQYF. The DNA for the CDR3 is TGTGCCTGGAGTAGCGTTACAGGGATGTACGAGCAGTACTTC.

J is TRBJ2-2 and V is TRBV30; D unclear. This CDR3 region has 13 residues. Trimming shortened V by 0 bases and J by 6 bases, and 8 bases separated the two germline ends. The germline V gene has CDR1 GTSNPN and CDR2 SVGIG (reference sequence). The CDR3 region is CAWSVWRPGELFF. The CDR3 bases are TGTGCCTGGAGTGTATGGAGACCCGGGGAGCTGTTTTTT.

Only a few counts were recorded for this clone. The CDR3 sequence: CASSVRQGWAGELFF. In nucleotides, the CDR3 is TGTGCCAGCAGCGTACGACAGGGGTGGGCCGGGGAGCTGTTTTTT. The chain has TRBV9 and TRBJ2-2; 8 nucleotides agree with TRBD1. The CDR3 loop spans 15 amino acids. Trimming at V came to 1 base and at J to 6 bases, leaving 5 bases not matched to a gene. Germline V gene lookup returns CDR1 SGDLS and CDR2 YYNGEE.

The chain joins TRBV30 to TRBJ1-2; no reliable D call. Germline CDR1 is GTSNPN and CDR2 is SVGIG (reference sequence). The CDR3 spans 11 residues. Trimming shortened V by 0 bases and J by 13 bases, and 12 bases separated the two germline ends. The CDR3 region is CAWSVLSGSTF. The CDR3 nucleotides are TGTGCCTGGAGTGTACTATCTGGGAGCACCTTC.

This clone was counted a few times. V usage is TRBV5-6 and J usage is TRBJ2-5, with TRBD2 identical over 9 bases. V shed 0 bases, J shed 5 bases, and the junction held 11 bases outside the gene matches. The CDR3 is 17 residues long. Germline lookup yields CDR1 SGHDT and CDR2 YYEEEE. The CDR3 DNA is TGTGCCAGCAGCTTGGGCCCGAGACTAGCGGATGCGGAGACCCAGTACTTC. Encoded protein: CASSLGPRLADAETQYF.

CDR3 sequence: CASGIGVVGELFF. The CDR3 bases are TGTGCCAGCGGGATCGGGGTAGTCGGGGAGCTGTTTTTT. The chain uses TRBV27 and TRBJ2-2; possibly TRBD2 for D (5 bases). Germline V gene lookup returns CDR1 MNHEY and CDR2 SMNVEV (reference sequence). Trimming cost V 8 bases and J 7 bases, with 14 bases left between them. The CDR3 is 13 amino acids.

On this clone itself: Additional DNA sequences in this sample encode the identical CDR3. CDR3: CSAAGTGGYEQYF. CDR3 DNA: TGCAGCGCCGCCGGGACAGGGGGTTACGAGCAGTACTTC. This chain uses TRBV29-1 with TRBJ2-7, with 11 nucleotides matching TRBD1. CDR3 length: 13 amino acids. V was clipped by 7 bases and J by 4 bases; unmatched bases: 6. Germline V gives CDR1 SQVTM, CDR2 ANQGSEA.

This sequence joins TRBV4-1 and TRBJ1-2; D is unclear. The germline V and J ends were trimmed by 3 bases and 2 bases, with 16 bases remaining between them. CDR1 and CDR2 (germline): MGHRA, YSYEKL. CDR3 length: 16 amino acids. The CDR3 region is CASSQDAGGRNYGYTF. CDR3 coding DNA: TGCGCCAGCAGCCAGGATGCCGGAGGCAGAAACTATGGCTACACCTTC.

The V and J genes are TRBV7-3 and TRBJ1-5; TRBD1 matches 8 bases. The CDR3 is 13 amino acids. Germline values: CDR1 SGHTA, CDR2 FQGTGA. Trimming took 6 bases from V and 6 from J; bases not matched to a gene: 4. CDR3 sequence (DNA): TGTGCCAGCAGTACCACAGGGGGTCAGCCCCAGCATTTT. Translated, it gives CASSTTGGQPQHF. Full variable domain (remainder filled in from reference TRBV7-3 and TRBJ1-5): GAGVSQTPSNKVTEKGKYVELRCDPISGHTALYWYRQSLGQGPEFLIYFQGTGAADDSGLPNDRFFAVRPEGSVSTLKIQRTERGDSAVYLCASSTTGGQPQHFGDGTRLSIL.

This clone was detected only a few times. The chain links TRBV9 to TRBJ2-3; weak D call: TRBD2 (5 bases). Trimming shortened V by 4 bases and J by 0 bases, and 15 bases separated the two germline ends. This CDR3 has 16 residues. CDR1 SGDLS and CDR2 YYNGEE come from the germline V gene. CDR3 bases: TGTGCCAGCAGCCCAATAGAGCGGCTTAGCACAGATACGCAGTATTTT. Protein product: CASSPIERLSTDTQYF.

The rearrangement links TRBV28 to TRBJ2-7; 7 bases fit TRBD2. The germline V gene has CDR1 MDHEN and CDR2 SYDVKM. The CDR3 length is 16 residues. With 8 bases clipped from V and 9 bases from J, the junction kept 22 bases outside the gene matches. Here the CDR3 reads CASCIGGGESYKGQYF. In DNA form, the CDR3 reads TGTGCCAGCTGTATCGGGGGAGGGGAAAGTTATAAGGGGCAGTACTTC.

This sequence joins TRBV7-2 and TRBJ1-2; 8 bases match TRBD1. CDR1 is SGHTA, CDR2 FQGNSA, per germline. Trimming at V came to 3 bases and at J to 3 bases, leaving 6 bases not matched to a gene. This CDR3 has 15 residues. The CDR3 reads CASSLPGQAYYGYTF. CDR3 nucleotides: TGTGCCAGCAGCTTGCCGGGACAGGCATACTATGGCTACACCTTC. The whole variable domain, filled in from reference TRBV7-2 and TRBJ1-2, reads GAGVSQSPSNKVTEKGKDVELRCDPISGHTALYWYRQSLGQGLEFLIYFQGNSAPDKSGLPSDRFSAERTGGSVSTLTIQRTQQEDSAVYLCASSLPGQAYYGYTFGSGTRLTVV.

The gene calls are TRBV2 and TRBJ2-3, with 15 bases fitting TRBD2. CDR3 length: 20 amino acids. The trim removed 11 bases at V and 7 bases at J, leaving 25 bases unmatched. Germline values: CDR1 SNHLY, CDR2 FYNNEI. This CDR3 is CAGILTGLAGGPAEINTQYF. CDR3 sequence (DNA): TGTGCCGGCATTTTAACCGGACTAGCGGGAGGGCCAGCCGAGATTAATACGCAGTATTTT.

The genes are TRBV12-5 and TRBJ2-3; maybe TRBD1 (5 bases). Germline CDR1 reads LGHNT; CDR2 reads FRNRAP. This CDR3 spans 16 amino acids. Trimming pared 1 base from V and 2 bases from J, leaving 13 bases between. The CDR3 DNA sequence: TGTGCTAGTGGTTTGGGGTTACAGGCGTCCACAGATACGCAGTATTTT. It codes for CASGLGLQASTDTQYF.

The chain uses TRBV5-1 and TRBJ2-3; 7 nucleotides agree with TRBD2. V dropped 0 bases and J dropped 5; count of bases not matched to a gene: 6. CDR1 and CDR2 (germline): SGHRS, YFSETQ. This CDR3 comprises 15 residues. DNA of the CDR3: TGCGCCAGCAGCTTGGCTGGACTAGACCTAGATACGCAGTATTTT. It yields the protein CASSLAGLDLDTQYF.

The chain has TRBV5-4 and TRBJ2-3; 8 positions agree with TRBD2. This CDR3 contains 15 residues. Per germline, CDR1 SGHNT and CDR2 YYREEE (reference sequence). V lost 1 base and J lost 0; bases outside the gene matches: 1. Here the CDR3 reads CASSLRLASTDTQYF. The CDR3 DNA follows: TGTGCCAGCAGCTTGAGACTAGCGAGCACAGATACGCAGTATTTT.

The chain uses TRBV5-4 and TRBJ2-5; D might be TRBD2 (5 bases). The V end lost 2 bases, the J end lost 5 bases, and 16 bases lay between the germline ends. The germline V gene encodes CDR1 SGHNT and CDR2 YYREEE (reference sequence). This CDR3 is built from 15 residues. The CDR3 sequence: CASSLGSRGGETQYF. The CDR3 nucleotides read TGTGCCAGCAGCTTAGGCTCCCGAGGAGGTGAGACCCAGTACTTC.

This chain connects TRBV4-1 to TRBJ1-5; tentatively, D is TRBD1 (5 bases). The CDR3 loop spans 15 amino acids. With 1 base removed from V and 9 bases from J, the gap between germline ends came to 16 bases. The germline V gene encodes CDR1 MGHRA and CDR2 YSYEKL. CDR3 sequence reads: CASSQGPLSGGPQHF. The CDR3 nucleotides read TGCGCCAGCAGCCAAGGCCCTCTCTCGGGGGGGCCCCAGCATTTT.

DNA of the CDR3: TGTGCCAGCAGCGTAGCCGCTGAGGGGCAGTTCTTC. As protein: CASSVAAEGQFF. The rearrangement joins TRBV9 to TRBJ2-1, with a weak D call TRBD2 (5 bases). Per germline, CDR1 SGDLS and CDR2 YYNGEE. This CDR3 region has 12 residues. V was trimmed by 0 bases and J by 12 bases, leaving 10 bases between them.